This T cell receptor (beta chain) derives from a study of T cell repertoires in cytomegalovirus infection (dated by TCRdb to about 2019). Looking at the study overall: Alongside well-studied HLA-B-restricted epitopes, the peptide stimulations were aimed at recently identified HLA-C-restricted CMV epitopes, whose presentation resists viral immunomodulation. Donor HLA type was relevant to the analysis, as public TCR beta signatures indicated carriage of CMV infection together with the matching HLA type.

This sample's treatment or condition label indicates: in vitro stimulation with specific CMV peptide epitopes to enrich CMV-specific T cells. For sequencing, an Illumina HiSeq 1500 was employed. TCRdb reran the public reads through fastp at Q25 and MiXCR, keeping productive beta chains. Rows matching on CDR3 protein sequence are summarized as one entry with the most common DNA and genes. The sample data list about 920,000 distinct CDR3 sequences, and roughly a third of these were observed just once. Jointly, the top ten make up roughly an eighth of the sample. What the authors observed across the whole study: In the ex vivo response, HLA-C-restricted CMV-specific TCR beta clonotypes were dominant, and in two of eight donors the single most frequent clonotype came from this HLA-C-restricted group. In both this cohort and an independent roughly 400-donor cohort, the cumulative frequency of public TCR beta family members distinguished carriers of CMV infection plus the relevant HLA type.

This clonotype occurred many times. What antigen it recognizes has not been identified. No clone much larger than this one lies a single base away; base qualities are absent. The starting material was cultured CD8+ T cells from PBMCs, obtained from culture after CMV antigen stimulation. This receptor was obtained from a human donor in good health (CMV status not recorded). Some clones in this sample may be carry-over from other donors' samples.

The CDR3 amino acid sequence is: CASSLRKASGGKDNEQFF. The DNA sequence follows: TGTGCCAGCAGCTTAAGAAAGGCTAGCGGGGGGAAGGACAATGAGCAGTTCTTC. The rearranged chain carries TRBV7-6 and TRBJ2-1, with 11 junctional bases fitting TRBD2. V ends up 2 bases short and J 5 bases short, with an unmatched junction base count of 11. The CDR3 has 18 amino acids, counting the end cysteine and phenylalanine. The retained sequence is limited to the CDR3, 54 bases, with the frame set at the first base. The germline V gene yields SGHVS for CDR1 and FNYEAQ for CDR2. This CDR3, with the reference TRBV7-6 and TRBJ2-1 proteins standing in past its ends, gives the full variable domain GAGVSQSPRYKVTKRGQDVALRCDPISGHVSLYWYRQALGQGPEFLTYFNYEAQQDKSGLPNDRFSAERPEGSISTLTIQRTEQRDSAMYRCASSLRKASGGKDNEQFFGPGTRLTVL.